This T cell receptor beta chain is drawn from a study of T-cell memory formation after mild COVID-19. Overall study: Each donor largely had its own TCR clusters. Findings and limits, study-wide: Pre-infection memory harbored some responding clones, suggesting cross-reactive memory joined. CD4+ contracting clones lay mainly in CM and EM, CD8+ ones in EMRA.

As concerns this clonotype: Its antigen is as yet unknown.

TCRdb called the 5' RACE reads again in MiXCR, with one record for every CDR3 protein. This table has about 320,000 distinct CDR3 sequences, 13% to 15% appearing once. CDR1 is MDHEN and CDR2 is SYDVKM in the germline V gene. Trimming removed 6 bases from V and 9 bases from J; junction bases left unmatched: 6. The CDR3 extends over 14 amino acids. Sequencing was done on a sample of PBMCs or a T cell subset sorted from them (not recorded which). The TCR was taken from a man aged 18 to 35 who had mild COVID-19 (a few samples of this study predate the infection). Cell type and time point are not known. The gene calls are TRBV28 and TRBJ1-6; 9 nucleotides line up with TRBD1. This chain's CDR3 is CASRGDRESSPLHF. For the CDR3, the DNA is TGTGCCAGCAGGGGGGACAGGGAGAGTTCACCCCTCCACTTT.